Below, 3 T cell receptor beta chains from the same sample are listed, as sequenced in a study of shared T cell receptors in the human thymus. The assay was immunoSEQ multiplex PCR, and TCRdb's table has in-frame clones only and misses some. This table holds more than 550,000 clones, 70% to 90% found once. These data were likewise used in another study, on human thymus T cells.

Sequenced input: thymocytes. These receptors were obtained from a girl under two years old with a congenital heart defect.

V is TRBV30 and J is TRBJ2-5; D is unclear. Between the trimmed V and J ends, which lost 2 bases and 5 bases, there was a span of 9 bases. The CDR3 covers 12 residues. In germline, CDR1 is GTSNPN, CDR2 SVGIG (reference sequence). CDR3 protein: CAWSYIQETQYF. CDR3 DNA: TGTGCCTGGAGTTACATCCAGGAGACCCAGTACTTC.

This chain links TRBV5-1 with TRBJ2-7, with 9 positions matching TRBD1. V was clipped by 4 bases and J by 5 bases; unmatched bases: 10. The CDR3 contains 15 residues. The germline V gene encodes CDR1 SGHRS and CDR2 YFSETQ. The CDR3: CASSLPDRGGNEQYF. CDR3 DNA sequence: TGCGCCAGCAGCCTTCCGGACAGGGGAGGTAACGAGCAGTACTTC. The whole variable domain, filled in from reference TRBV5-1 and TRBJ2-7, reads KAGVTQTPRYLIKTRGQQVTLSCSPISGHRSVSWYQQTPGQGLQFLFEYFSETQRNKGNFPGRFSGRQFSNSRSEMNVSTLELGDSALYLCASSLPDRGGNEQYFGPGTRLTVT.

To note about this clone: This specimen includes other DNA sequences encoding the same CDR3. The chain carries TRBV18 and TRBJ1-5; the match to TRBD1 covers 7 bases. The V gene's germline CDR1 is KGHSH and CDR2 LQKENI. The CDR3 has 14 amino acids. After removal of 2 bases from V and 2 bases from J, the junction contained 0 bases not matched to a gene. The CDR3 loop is CASSPTGGNQPQHF. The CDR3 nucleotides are TGTGCCAGCTCACCAACAGGGGGCAATCAGCCCCAGCATTTT.